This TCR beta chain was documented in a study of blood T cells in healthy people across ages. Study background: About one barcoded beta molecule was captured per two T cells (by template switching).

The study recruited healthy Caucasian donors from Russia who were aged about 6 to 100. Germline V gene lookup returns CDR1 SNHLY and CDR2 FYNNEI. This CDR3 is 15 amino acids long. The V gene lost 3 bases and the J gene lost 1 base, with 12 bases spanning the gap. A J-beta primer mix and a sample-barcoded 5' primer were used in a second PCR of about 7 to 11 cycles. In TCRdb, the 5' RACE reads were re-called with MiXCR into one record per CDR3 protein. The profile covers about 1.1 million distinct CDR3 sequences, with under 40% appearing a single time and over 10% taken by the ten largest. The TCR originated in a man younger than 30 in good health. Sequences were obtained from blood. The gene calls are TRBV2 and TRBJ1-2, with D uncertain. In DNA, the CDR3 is TGTGCCAGCAGTGAGAGGGCCCAGATTAACTATGGCTACACCTTC. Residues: CASSERAQINYGYTF.